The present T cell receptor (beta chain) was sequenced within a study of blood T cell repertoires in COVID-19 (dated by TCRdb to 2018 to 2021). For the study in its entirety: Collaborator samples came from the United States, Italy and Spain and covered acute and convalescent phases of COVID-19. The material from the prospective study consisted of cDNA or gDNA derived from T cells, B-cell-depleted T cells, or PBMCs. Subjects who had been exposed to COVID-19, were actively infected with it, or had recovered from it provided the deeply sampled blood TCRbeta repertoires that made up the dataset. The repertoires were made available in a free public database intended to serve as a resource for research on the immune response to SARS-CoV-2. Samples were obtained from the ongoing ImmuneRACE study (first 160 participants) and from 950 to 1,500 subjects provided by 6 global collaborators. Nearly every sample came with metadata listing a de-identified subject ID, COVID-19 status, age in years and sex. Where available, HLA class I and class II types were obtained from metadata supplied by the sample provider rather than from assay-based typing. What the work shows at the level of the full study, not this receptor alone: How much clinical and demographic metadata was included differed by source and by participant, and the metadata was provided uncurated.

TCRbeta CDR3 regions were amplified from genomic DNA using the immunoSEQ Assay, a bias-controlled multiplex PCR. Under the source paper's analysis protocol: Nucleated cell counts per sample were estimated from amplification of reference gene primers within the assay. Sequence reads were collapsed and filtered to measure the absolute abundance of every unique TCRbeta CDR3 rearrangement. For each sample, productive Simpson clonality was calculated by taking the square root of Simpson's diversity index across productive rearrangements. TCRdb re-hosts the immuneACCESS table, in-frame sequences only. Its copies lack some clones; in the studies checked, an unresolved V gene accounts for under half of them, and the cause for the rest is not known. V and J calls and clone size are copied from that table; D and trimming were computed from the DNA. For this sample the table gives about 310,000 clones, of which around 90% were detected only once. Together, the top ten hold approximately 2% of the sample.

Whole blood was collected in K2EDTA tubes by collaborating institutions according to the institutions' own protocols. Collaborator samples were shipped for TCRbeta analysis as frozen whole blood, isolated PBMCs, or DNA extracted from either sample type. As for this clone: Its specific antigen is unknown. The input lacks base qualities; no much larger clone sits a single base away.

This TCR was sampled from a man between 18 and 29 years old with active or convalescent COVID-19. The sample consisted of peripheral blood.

For the CDR3, the sequence is CASSYSPGGGPSNEQFF. The DNA reads as follows: TGTGCCAGCAGTTACTCCCCGGGGGGGGGTCCTTCAAATGAGCAGTTCTTC. The sequence links TRBV6-2 or TRBV6-3 to TRBJ2-1; 8 junctional bases match TRBD2. The CDR3 measures 17 amino acids from cysteine to phenylalanine. Of the read, only the CDR3 DNA is kept; its 51 bases are in frame from base 1. Trimming accounts for 0 bases at V and 7 bases at J, while the number of junction bases matched to no gene is 11. CDR1 and CDR2, per the germline V gene, are MNHEY and SVGEGT.